This record covers a single T cell receptor (beta chain). These data belong to a study of cytomegalovirus exposure and HLA in healthy donors. Germline loops: CDR1 MDHEN, CDR2 SYDVKM. Trimming took off 7 bases at V and 5 bases at J, with 14 bases between the two ends. The CDR3 consists of 13 residues. Researchers ran the PCR with 60 Vbeta and 13 Jbeta primers. Sequencing was performed with immunoSEQ multiplex PCR; in TCRdb, only in-frame clones are kept and a portion is missing. The table lists 130,000 to 150,000 clones, roughly 79% of them singletons. V and J are TRBV28 and TRBJ2-5; D perhaps matches TRBD1 (5 bases). The source material was PBMCs. The origin of this receptor is a woman aged 55-70 years in good health and CMV-seropositive. The CDR3, as DNA: TGTGCCAGCACCCTCCCAAGGGGTGAGACCCAGTACTTC. This encodes CASTLPRGETQYF.